These T cell receptor beta chains were read from a single sample in a study of T cell responses to AZD1222 COVID-19 vaccine. Using immunoSEQ multiplex PCR, the repertoire was profiled, and TCRdb retains in-frame clones only, with some absent. The sample lists roughly 110,000 clones, approximately 90% occurring once. The material was peripheral blood, obtained on day 0 of AZD1222 vaccination. These receptor sequences come from an adult in good health. CDR3s include the opening cysteine and the closing phenylalanine or tryptophan. The order of the fields is clone size, J gene, D gene, V gene, CDR3 DNA, CDR3 protein. A D gene is named only where the DNA matches it firmly. Rows give clone size only sometimes, using once, few, many, or a class for an expanded clone.

abundance: .; j_gene: TRBJ1-6; d_gene: .; v_gene: TRBV12-3/TRBV12-4; CDR3nt: TGTGCCAGCCGGAAGGGCTATAATTCACCCCTCCACTTT; CDR3aa: CASRKGYNSPLHF
abundance: .; j_gene: TRBJ2-7; d_gene: .; v_gene: TRBV30; CDR3nt: TGTGCCTGGAGTGAGGTTCCCTACGAGCAGTACTTC; CDR3aa: CAWSEVPYEQYF
abundance: .; j_gene: TRBJ1-4; d_gene: TRBD1; v_gene: TRBV6-5; CDR3nt: TGTGCCAGCAGTTTAGCGGGACAGGGAAATGAAAAACTGTTTTTT; CDR3aa: CASSLAGQGNEKLFF
abundance: .; j_gene: TRBJ1-1; d_gene: .; v_gene: TRBV15; CDR3nt: TGTGCCACCAGGGAACCCGGGACGGCGAACACTGAAGCTTTCTTT; CDR3aa: CATREPGTANTEAFF
abundance: .; j_gene: TRBJ1-2; d_gene: .; v_gene: TRBV6-5; CDR3nt: TGTGCCAGCAGTTACGAGGGAAACTATGGCTACACCTTC; CDR3aa: CASSYEGNYGYTF
abundance: .; j_gene: TRBJ2-7; d_gene: .; v_gene: TRBV6-5; CDR3nt: TGTGCCACTCGGGGGGACAGGACAACCTACGAGCAGTACTTC; CDR3aa: CATRGDRTTYEQYF
abundance: .; j_gene: TRBJ2-1; d_gene: .; v_gene: TRBV9; CDR3nt: TGTGCCAGCAGCACACCCCCCTACAATGAGCAGTTCTTC; CDR3aa: CASSTPPYNEQFF
abundance: .; j_gene: TRBJ2-5; d_gene: .; v_gene: TRBV2; CDR3nt: TGTGCCAGCAAACCCGGGACTTCCGGGGAGACCCAGTACTTC; CDR3aa: CASKPGTSGETQYF
abundance: once; j_gene: TRBJ2-7; d_gene: TRBD2; v_gene: TRBV5-1; CDR3nt: TGCGCCAGCAGCCCCACGACTAGCGGGGGATCCTACGAGCAGTACTTC; CDR3aa: CASSPTTSGGSYEQYF
abundance: .; j_gene: TRBJ1-2; d_gene: TRBD1; v_gene: TRBV5-4; CDR3nt: TGTGCCAGCAGCCCCAGACAGGGCAACTATGGCTACACCTTC; CDR3aa: CASSPRQGNYGYTF
abundance: .; j_gene: TRBJ1-3; d_gene: .; v_gene: TRBV18; CDR3nt: TGTGCCAGCTCAGATTCCCGGCTACCCTCTGGAAACACCATATATTTT; CDR3aa: CASSDSRLPSGNTIYF
abundance: .; j_gene: TRBJ2-2; d_gene: .; v_gene: TRBV9; CDR3nt: TGTGCCAGCACAAGAACCCCCACCGGGGAGCTGTTTTTT; CDR3aa: CASTRTPTGELFF
abundance: .; j_gene: TRBJ2-1; d_gene: .; v_gene: TRBV6-1; CDR3nt: TGTGCCAGCAGTGAACAGGCTACCAATGAGCAGTTCTTC; CDR3aa: CASSEQATNEQFF
abundance: .; j_gene: TRBJ2-7; d_gene: TRBD2; v_gene: TRBV18; CDR3nt: TGTGCCAGCTCACCCTCGCTAGCGGGTTCCTCCTACGAGCAGTACTTC; CDR3aa: CASSPSLAGSSYEQYF
abundance: .; j_gene: TRBJ2-5; d_gene: .; v_gene: TRBV3-1/TRBV3-2; CDR3nt: TGTGCCAGCAGCCAAGAGAGGGGCGCAACCCAAGAGACCCAGTACTTC; CDR3aa: CASSQERGATQETQYF
abundance: .; j_gene: TRBJ1-5; d_gene: .; v_gene: TRBV6-5; CDR3nt: TGTGCCAGCAGTCTCCAGGGGAATCAGCCCCAGCATTTT; CDR3aa: CASSLQGNQPQHF
abundance: .; j_gene: TRBJ2-7; d_gene: .; v_gene: TRBV5-6; CDR3nt: TGTGCCAGCAGCAGGCGTTATCTCTACGAGCAGTACTTC; CDR3aa: CASSRRYLYEQYF
abundance: .; j_gene: TRBJ1-2; d_gene: TRBD1; v_gene: TRBV25-1; CDR3nt: TGTGCCAGCAGTGAATGGGGACAGAACTATGGCTACACCTTC; CDR3aa: CASSEWGQNYGYTF
abundance: .; j_gene: TRBJ2-7; d_gene: TRBD2; v_gene: TRBV5-1; CDR3nt: TGCGCCAGCAGCTTTCTGAGCGGGGGCCCCTACGAGCAGTACTTC; CDR3aa: CASSFLSGGPYEQYF
abundance: .; j_gene: TRBJ1-1; d_gene: .; v_gene: TRBV5-1; CDR3nt: TGCGCCAGCAGCAGATCACAAGGGGGGAACACTGAAGCTTTCTTT; CDR3aa: CASSRSQGGNTEAFF
abundance: .; j_gene: TRBJ2-6; d_gene: .; v_gene: TRBV30; CDR3nt: TGTGCCTTTACGGGGGCCAACGTCCTGACTTTC; CDR3aa: CAFTGANVLTF
abundance: .; j_gene: TRBJ1-5; d_gene: .; v_gene: TRBV3-1/TRBV3-2; CDR3nt: TGTGCCAGCAGCCAAAGGGGAGGGCAGCCCCAGCATTTT; CDR3aa: CASSQRGGQPQHF
abundance: .; j_gene: TRBJ2-3; d_gene: TRBD2; v_gene: TRBV10-3; CDR3nt: TGTGCCATCAGTGCTCCAGAAAGCGGGGGGACAGATACGCAGTATTTT; CDR3aa: CAISAPESGGTDTQYF
abundance: .; j_gene: TRBJ2-1; d_gene: .; v_gene: TRBV9; CDR3nt: TGTGCCAGCAGCCCCCCTCCCGAGAATGAGCAGTTCTTC; CDR3aa: CASSPPPENEQFF
abundance: once; j_gene: TRBJ1-5; d_gene: .; v_gene: TRBV5-6; CDR3nt: TGTGCCAGCAGCTTGACCGATAGCAATCAGCCCCAGCATTTT; CDR3aa: CASSLTDSNQPQHF
abundance: .; j_gene: TRBJ1-3; d_gene: .; v_gene: TRBV9; CDR3nt: TGTGCCAGCAGCGGAGAACAGGGCCCCGGAAACACCATATATTTT; CDR3aa: CASSGEQGPGNTIYF
abundance: .; j_gene: TRBJ2-2; d_gene: .; v_gene: TRBV6-5; CDR3nt: TGTGCCAGCAGTAGCTACAGACAGAACACCGGGGAGCTGTTTTTT; CDR3aa: CASSSYRQNTGELFF
abundance: .; j_gene: TRBJ2-2; d_gene: .; v_gene: TRBV19; CDR3nt: TGTGCCAGTAAGGTTCTTAGCGCGAACACCGGGGAGCTGTTTTTT; CDR3aa: CASKVLSANTGELFF
abundance: few; j_gene: TRBJ1-1; d_gene: .; v_gene: TRBV7-2; CDR3nt: TGTGCCAGCAGGTCAGGGTGGGGCACTGAAGCTTTCTTT; CDR3aa: CASRSGWGTEAFF
abundance: .; j_gene: TRBJ1-5; d_gene: TRBD1; v_gene: TRBV11-2; CDR3nt: TGTGCCAGCAGCACAGACAGGGTTGATTTCAGCAATCAGCCCCAGCATTTT; CDR3aa: CASSTDRVDFSNQPQHF
abundance: .; j_gene: TRBJ2-3; d_gene: .; v_gene: TRBV13; CDR3nt: TGTGCCAGCAGCTTCGGGGCGGGGGCCGCAATGGGTACGCAGTATTTT; CDR3aa: CASSFGAGAAMGTQYF
abundance: .; j_gene: TRBJ2-1; d_gene: TRBD1; v_gene: TRBV5-1; CDR3nt: TGCGCCAGCAGCACCTCGGGACAGAAGTACAATGAGCAGTTCTTC; CDR3aa: CASSTSGQKYNEQFF
abundance: .; j_gene: TRBJ2-7; d_gene: .; v_gene: TRBV19; CDR3nt: TGTGCCAGTAGTATAGACGCACGACAGGAGCAGTACTTC; CDR3aa: CASSIDARQEQYF
abundance: once; j_gene: TRBJ2-2; d_gene: .; v_gene: TRBV6-5; CDR3nt: TGTGCCAGCAGGCGACCGGACGGCACCGGGGAGCTGTTTTTT; CDR3aa: CASRRPDGTGELFF
abundance: once; j_gene: TRBJ1-1; d_gene: .; v_gene: TRBV5-1; CDR3nt: TGCGCCAGCAGCTTGGAGGCAGGCTTGAACACTGAAGCTTTCTTT; CDR3aa: CASSLEAGLNTEAFF
abundance: .; j_gene: TRBJ2-5; d_gene: .; v_gene: TRBV2; CDR3nt: TGTGCCAGCAGTGATCTAGGTCAGCAAGAGACCCAGTACTTC; CDR3aa: CASSDLGQQETQYF
abundance: .; j_gene: TRBJ2-1; d_gene: .; v_gene: TRBV11-3; CDR3nt: TGTGCCAGCGGCCGTCGCGTCGGGCCTGGGAATGAGCAGTTCTTC; CDR3aa: CASGRRVGPGNEQFF
abundance: .; j_gene: TRBJ1-5; d_gene: .; v_gene: TRBV3-1/TRBV3-2; CDR3nt: TGTGCCAGCAGCCAGGTCGGGGGTAATCAGCCCCAGCATTTT; CDR3aa: CASSQVGGNQPQHF
abundance: .; j_gene: TRBJ2-7; d_gene: TRBD1; v_gene: TRBV19; CDR3nt: TGTGCCAGTAGTGACAGGGCGTACGAGCAGTACTTC; CDR3aa: CASSDRAYEQYF
abundance: many; j_gene: TRBJ1-1; d_gene: TRBD1; v_gene: TRBV29-1; CDR3nt: TGCAGCGTTCGGACAGGGGGCACTGAAGCTTTCTTT; CDR3aa: CSVRTGGTEAFF
abundance: .; j_gene: TRBJ1-1; d_gene: .; v_gene: TRBV5-1; CDR3nt: TGCGCCAGCAGCTTATGGGAAGGGTACACTGAAGCTTTCTTT; CDR3aa: CASSLWEGYTEAFF
abundance: .; j_gene: TRBJ2-1; d_gene: .; v_gene: TRBV18; CDR3nt: TGTGCCAGCTCGCCGGGGGCCGGGGTCGATGAGCAGTTCTTC; CDR3aa: CASSPGAGVDEQFF
abundance: .; j_gene: TRBJ2-7; d_gene: .; v_gene: TRBV10-1; CDR3nt: TGCGACGAGCCGACCATAGGGGAGCTAAGCTCCTACGAGCAGTACTTC; CDR3aa: CDEPTIGELSSYEQYF
abundance: .; j_gene: TRBJ2-2; d_gene: .; v_gene: TRBV5-4; CDR3nt: TGTGCCAGCAGCTTGGGCGCTAACCGGGAGCTGTTTTTT; CDR3aa: CASSLGANRELFF
abundance: .; j_gene: TRBJ2-5; d_gene: .; v_gene: TRBV15; CDR3nt: TGTGCCACCAGCAGAGTTCGGGCGCAAGAGACCCAGTACTTC; CDR3aa: CATSRVRAQETQYF
abundance: few; j_gene: TRBJ2-7; d_gene: .; v_gene: TRBV7-9; CDR3nt: TGTGCCAGCAGCCCCAGACCGGGTACCTACGAGCAGTACTTC; CDR3aa: CASSPRPGTYEQYF
abundance: .; j_gene: TRBJ1-2; d_gene: TRBD1; v_gene: TRBV19; CDR3nt: TGTGCCAGTAAACAGGGGGGCCATGGCTACACCTTC; CDR3aa: CASKQGGHGYTF
abundance: .; j_gene: TRBJ2-2; d_gene: TRBD2; v_gene: TRBV3-1/TRBV3-2; CDR3nt: TGTGCCAGCAGCCGCCCCGCGGGAGGCAACACCGGGGAGCTGTTTTTT; CDR3aa: CASSRPAGGNTGELFF
abundance: .; j_gene: TRBJ1-2; d_gene: TRBD1; v_gene: TRBV7-9; CDR3nt: TGTGCCAGCGCTGGGGGACAGGGATTAATCTACACCTTC; CDR3aa: CASAGGQGLIYTF
abundance: .; j_gene: TRBJ1-1; d_gene: .; v_gene: TRBV5-4; CDR3nt: TGTGCCAGCAGCTTGGCTTGGAACACTGAAGCTTTCTTT; CDR3aa: CASSLAWNTEAFF